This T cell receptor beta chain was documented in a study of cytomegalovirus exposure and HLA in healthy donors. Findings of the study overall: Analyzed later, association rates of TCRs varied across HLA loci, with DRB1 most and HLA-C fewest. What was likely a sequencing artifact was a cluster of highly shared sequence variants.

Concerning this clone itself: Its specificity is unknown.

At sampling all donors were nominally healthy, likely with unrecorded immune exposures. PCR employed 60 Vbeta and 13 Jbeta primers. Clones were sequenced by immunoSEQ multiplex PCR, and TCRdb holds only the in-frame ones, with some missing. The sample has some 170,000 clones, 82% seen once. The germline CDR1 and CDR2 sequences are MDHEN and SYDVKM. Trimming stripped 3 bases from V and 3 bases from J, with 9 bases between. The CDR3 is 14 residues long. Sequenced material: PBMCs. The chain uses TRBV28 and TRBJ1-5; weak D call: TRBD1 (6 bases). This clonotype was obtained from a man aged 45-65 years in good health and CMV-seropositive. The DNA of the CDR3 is TGTGCCAGCAGTTTGCGACAGGACAATCAGCCCCAGCATTTT. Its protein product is CASSLRQDNQPQHF.